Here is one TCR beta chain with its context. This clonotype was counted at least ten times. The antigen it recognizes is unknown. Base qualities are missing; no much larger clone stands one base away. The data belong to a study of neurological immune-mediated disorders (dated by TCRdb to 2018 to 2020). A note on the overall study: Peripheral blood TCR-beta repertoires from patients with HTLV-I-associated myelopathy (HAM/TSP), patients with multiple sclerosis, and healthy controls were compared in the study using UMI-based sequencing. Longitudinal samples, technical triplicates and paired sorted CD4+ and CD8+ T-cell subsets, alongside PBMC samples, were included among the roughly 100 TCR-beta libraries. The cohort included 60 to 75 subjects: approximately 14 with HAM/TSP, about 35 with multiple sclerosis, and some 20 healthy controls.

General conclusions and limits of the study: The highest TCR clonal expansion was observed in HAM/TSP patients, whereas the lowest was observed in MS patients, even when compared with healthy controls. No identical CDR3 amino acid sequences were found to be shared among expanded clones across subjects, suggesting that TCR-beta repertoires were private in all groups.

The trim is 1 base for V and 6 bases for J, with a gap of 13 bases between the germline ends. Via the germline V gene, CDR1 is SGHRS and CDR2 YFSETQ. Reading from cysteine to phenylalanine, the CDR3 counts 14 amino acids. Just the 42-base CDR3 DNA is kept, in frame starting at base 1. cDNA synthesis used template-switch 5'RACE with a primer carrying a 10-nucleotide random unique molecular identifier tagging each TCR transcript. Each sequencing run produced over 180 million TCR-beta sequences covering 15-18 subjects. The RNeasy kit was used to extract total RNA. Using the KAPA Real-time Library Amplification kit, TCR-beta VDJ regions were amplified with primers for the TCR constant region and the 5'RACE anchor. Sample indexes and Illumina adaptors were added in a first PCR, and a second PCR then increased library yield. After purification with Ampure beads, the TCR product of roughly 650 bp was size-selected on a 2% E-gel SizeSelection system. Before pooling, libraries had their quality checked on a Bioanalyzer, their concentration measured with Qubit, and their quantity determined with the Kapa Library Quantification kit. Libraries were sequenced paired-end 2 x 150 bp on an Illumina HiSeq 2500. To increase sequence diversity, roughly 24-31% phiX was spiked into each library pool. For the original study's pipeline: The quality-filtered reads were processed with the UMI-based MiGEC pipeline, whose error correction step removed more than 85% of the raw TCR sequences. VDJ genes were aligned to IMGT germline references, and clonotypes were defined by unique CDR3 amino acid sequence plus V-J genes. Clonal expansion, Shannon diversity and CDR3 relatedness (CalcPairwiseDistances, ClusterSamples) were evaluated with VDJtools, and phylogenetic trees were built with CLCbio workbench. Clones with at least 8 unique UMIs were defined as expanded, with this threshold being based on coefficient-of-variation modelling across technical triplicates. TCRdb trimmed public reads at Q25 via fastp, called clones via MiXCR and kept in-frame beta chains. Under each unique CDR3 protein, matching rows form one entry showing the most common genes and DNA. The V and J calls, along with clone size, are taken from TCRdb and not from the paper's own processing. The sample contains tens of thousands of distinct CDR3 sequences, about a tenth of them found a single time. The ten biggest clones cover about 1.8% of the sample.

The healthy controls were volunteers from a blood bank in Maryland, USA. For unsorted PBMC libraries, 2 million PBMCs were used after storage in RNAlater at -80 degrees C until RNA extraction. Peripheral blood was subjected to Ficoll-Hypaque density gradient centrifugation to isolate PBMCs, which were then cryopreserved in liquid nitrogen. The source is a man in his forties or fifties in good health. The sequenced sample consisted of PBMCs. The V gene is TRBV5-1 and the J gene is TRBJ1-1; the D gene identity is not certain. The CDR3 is CASSLRADAAEAFF. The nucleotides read TGCGCCAGCAGCTTGAGGGCAGACGCTGCTGAAGCTTTCTTT. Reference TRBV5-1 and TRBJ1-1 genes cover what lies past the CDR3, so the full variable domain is KAGVTQTPRYLIKTRGQQVTLSCSPISGHRSVSWYQQTPGQGLQFLFEYFSETQRNKGNFPGRFSGRQFSNSRSEMNVSTLELGDSALYLCASSLRADAAEAFFGQGTRLTVV.